The entry below describes one TCR beta chain. Clones were read by immunoSEQ multiplex PCR, and TCRdb kept only the in-frame ones, dropping some. Of 300,000 or so clones listed, roughly nine tenths were seen once; the top ten hold around 2.5%. This CDR3 is built from 16 residues. Trimming removed 0 bases from V and 1 base from J, with 9 bases in between. Germline V gene data show CDR1 as LGHNA and CDR2 as YNFKEQ. Participant age was roughly 18 to 95 years, and participants resided in fewer than 30 US areas. Which cohort a participant joined came from the clinical history participants gave. Two negative PCRs, clearance, or symptom resolution characterized the recovered Cohort 3 donors. This sample was taken from a study of blood T cell repertoires in COVID-19. Study overall: In each case, the material was cDNA or gDNA derived from T cells, B-cell-depleted T cells, or PBMCs.

The V call is TRBV4-2, the J call TRBJ2-2, with D perhaps TRBD2 (7 bases). The sequenced material came from PBMCs or T cells enriched from blood (not recorded which). The TCR sequence derives from a man in his sixties who had recovered from COVID-19. The CDR3 DNA is TGTGCCAGCAGCCAAGAAGCGGGACAGAACACCGGGGAGCTGTTTTTT. As protein: CASSQEAGQNTGELFF.